The source of this T cell receptor beta chain is a study of control samples from healthy donors and cancer patients. Some clones are missing from TCRdb's copy, which holds only in-frame ones; the method was immunoSEQ multiplex PCR. Of 95,000 to 150,000 clones in the sample, 89% are singletons; the top ten hold almost 40%. After removal of 4 bases from V and 3 bases from J, the junction contained 3 bases not matched to a gene. This CDR3 contains 15 residues. Germline lookup yields CDR1 SNHLY and CDR2 FYNNEI. Sequencing input: blood. This receptor was identified in a man aged 50-59 years in good health. The chain has TRBV2 and TRBJ1-3; TRBD1 aligns across 10 bases. The CDR3 spells CASSVGQGNGNTIYF. The CDR3 bases are TGTGCCAGCAGTGTGGGACAGGGGAATGGAAACACCATATATTTT.